These T cell receptor beta chains were read from a single sample in a study of cytomegalovirus exposure and HLA in healthy donors. Profiled with immunoSEQ multiplex PCR; TCRdb holds only in-frame clones, not every one. This table has about 140,000 clones, 65% to 80% appearing once. Sequences were obtained from PBMCs. These receptors originate from a woman between 25 and 40 years old in good health and CMV-seronegative. Each CDR3 is given with its conserved first and last residue. The order of the fields is CDR3 protein, CDR3 DNA, V gene, J gene, D gene, clone size. A D gene is named only where the DNA matches it firmly. Part of the rows lack a size; the others show once, few, many or a class for expanded clones.

CASSLAGLSNQPQHF,TGTGCCAGCAGCTTAGCGGGACTTAGCAATCAGCCCCAGCATTTT,TRBV11-2,TRBJ1-5,.,.
CASRIQASHPYEQFF,TGCGCCAGCAGAATACAGGCCTCACACCCCTATGAGCAGTTCTTC,TRBV5-1,TRBJ2-1,.,.
CSVEGTSGSGDEQFF,TGCAGCGTTGAAGGGACTAGCGGGAGTGGCGATGAGCAGTTCTTC,TRBV29-1,TRBJ2-1,TRBD2,.
CASSEGLAGGPDTQYF,TGTGCCAGCAGCGAAGGACTAGCGGGAGGGCCAGATACGCAGTATTTT,TRBV6-4,TRBJ2-3,TRBD2,.
CASSLSPGFGTEAFF,TGTGCCAGCAGCTTAAGCCCGGGGTTCGGCACTGAAGCTTTCTTT,TRBV7-3,TRBJ1-1,.,.
CASSTGITDSYEQYF,TGTGCCAGCTCTACCGGTATAACAGATTCCTACGAGCAGTACTTC,TRBV28,TRBJ2-7,.,.
CASSLRYTGKPRAQYF,TGTGCCAGCAGCCTGAGGTACACAGGGAAGCCTCGGGCCCAGTACTTC,TRBV28,TRBJ2-5,.,.
CATSGGYQETQYF,TGTGCCACCTCGGGGGGGTACCAAGAGACCCAGTACTTC,TRBV19,TRBJ2-5,TRBD2,.
CASSGRVRREQYF,TGTGCCAGCAGTGGGCGGGTCAGACGAGAGCAGTACTTC,TRBV2,TRBJ2-7,.,.
CASSYRTGGNEQFF,TGTGCCAGCAGCTACAGGACAGGGGGGAATGAGCAGTTCTTC,TRBV5-8,TRBJ2-1,TRBD1,.
CASSLDGGNYGHTF,TGCGCCAGCAGCTTGGATGGGGGCAACTATGGCCACACCTTC,TRBV5-1,TRBJ1-2,.,.
CASSVGDGGWNTIYF,TGTGCCAGCAGCGTGGGAGACGGCGGGTGGAACACCATATATTTT,TRBV9,TRBJ1-3,.,.
CASSLGGDNTGELFF,TGTGCCAGCAGCTTAGGGGGGGACAACACCGGGGAGCTGTTTTTT,TRBV11-3,TRBJ2-2,.,.
CASSLGGGGPANYGYTF,TGTGCCAGCAGCTTAGGAGGGGGAGGGCCCGCTAACTATGGCTACACCTTC,TRBV7-2,TRBJ1-2,.,once
CASSSTGLNEKLFF,TGTGCCAGCAGCTCCACAGGGTTGAATGAAAAACTGTTTTTT,TRBV7-9,TRBJ1-4,.,.
CASSLPSGGGETQYF,TGTGCCAGCAGTTTACCTAGCGGGGGTGGAGAGACCCAGTACTTC,TRBV28,TRBJ2-5,TRBD2,few
CAISGTSGRTDTQYF,TGTGCCATCAGCGGGACTAGCGGTCGCACAGATACGCAGTATTTT,TRBV6-1,TRBJ2-3,TRBD2,.
CASSRGSYNSPLHF,TGTGCCAGCAGTCGGGGATCCTATAATTCACCCCTCCACTTT,TRBV7-8,TRBJ1-6,.,.
CASSYDYREGEAFF,TGTGCCAGCAGTTACGACTACAGGGAGGGCGAAGCTTTCTTT,TRBV6-5,TRBJ1-1,.,.
CASSKYRAGDGYTF,TGTGCCAGCAGTAAATACAGGGCGGGAGATGGCTACACCTTC,TRBV6-5,TRBJ1-2,.,.
CASSFRLAGGRGLQETQYF,TGTGCCAGCAGCTTCCGACTAGCGGGAGGCCGAGGGTTACAAGAGACCCAGTACTTC,TRBV7-2,TRBJ2-5,TRBD2,once
CASTVGLAGEVQYF,TGTGCCAGCACCGTCGGACTAGCGGGAGAGGTTCAGTACTTC,TRBV9,TRBJ2-4,TRBD2,.
CATSEARDSYGYTF,TGTGCCACTTCGGAGGCCAGGGACAGCTATGGCTACACCTTC,TRBV10-3,TRBJ1-2,TRBD1,few
CASSLRLAGGVNSDTQYF,TGCGCCAGCAGCTTGCGTCTAGCGGGAGGAGTTAACTCAGATACGCAGTATTTT,TRBV5-1,TRBJ2-3,TRBD2,.
CASSFRQGNTGELFF,TGCGCCAGCAGCTTTCGACAGGGGAACACCGGGGAGCTGTTTTTT,TRBV5-1,TRBJ2-2,TRBD1,.
CASSRDPTASSYNEQFF,TGCGCCAGCAGCCGCGACCCGACAGCATCAAGCTACAATGAGCAGTTCTTC,TRBV4-1,TRBJ2-1,.,.
CASSRQGQGNTEAFF,TGTGCCAGCAGTCGCCAGGGACAGGGAAACACTGAAGCTTTCTTT,TRBV2,TRBJ1-1,TRBD1,.
CASSSQGRWNSPLHF,TGTGCCAGCAGCTCACAGGGGCGGTGGAATTCACCCCTCCACTTT,TRBV7-6,TRBJ1-6,TRBD1,few
CASSLGGQGNTEAFF,TGTGCCAGCAGCTTAGGCGGACAGGGGAACACTGAAGCTTTCTTT,TRBV11-3,TRBJ1-1,TRBD1,.
CASSQVGTGQGPKKDTDTQYF,TGCGCCAGCAGCCAAGTTGGTACGGGACAGGGGCCAAAAAAGGACACAGATACGCAGTATTTT,TRBV4-1,TRBJ2-3,TRBD1,.
CASSRAGHGYTF,TGTGCCAGTAGTAGGGCAGGGCATGGCTACACCTTC,TRBV19,TRBJ1-2,.,.
CASSQRTGLVTQYF,TGCGCCAGCAGCCAGAGGACAGGGTTGGTGACCCAGTACTTC,TRBV4-1,TRBJ2-5,TRBD1,.
CASSLLTGGPCEQYF,TGTGCCAGCAGTTTATTAACGGGAGGGCCGTGTGAGCAGTACTTC,TRBV28,TRBJ2-7,TRBD2,.
CSSSSTSGPSSGANVLTF,TGTTCCAGCAGCTCAACTAGCGGTCCTAGCTCTGGGGCCAACGTCCTGACTTTC,TRBV7-9,TRBJ2-6,TRBD2,.
CASSKEDSPSYEQYF,TGTGCCAGCAGCAAAGAGGACAGCCCCTCCTACGAGCAGTACTTC,TRBV21-1,TRBJ2-7,.,.